This TCR beta chain was captured by sequencing in a study of blood T cell repertoires in COVID-19. Here immunoSEQ multiplex PCR was the method, and the copy in TCRdb shows in-frame clones only, minus some. The sample has approximately 140,000 clones, about 88% seen once. In germline, CDR1 is KGHSH, CDR2 LQKENI. The CDR3 is 13 amino acids. V was pared by 5 bases and J by 5 bases, with 2 bases of the junction left unmatched. The chain has TRBV18 and TRBJ2-2; 7 bases map to TRBD1. The receptor was derived from a human donor in a cohort sampled during active COVID-19. The sample consisted of peripheral blood. For the CDR3, the DNA is TGTGCCAGCTCAACAGGGGAGACCGGGGAGCTGTTTTTT. It is translated as CASSTGETGELFF.